This note documents a single TCR beta chain sequence. Antigen unknown. Produced via immunoSEQ multiplex PCR; TCRdb's table is partial and in-frame only. Of 95,000 to 110,000 clones in the sample, 89% were seen once. These data belong to a study of T cell responses to AZD1222 COVID-19 vaccine. The study, taken as a whole, reports: The donor group comprised mostly white British people and more females; the analysis possibly underestimated clonal diversity. Among AZD1222 vaccinees, only five or six were seropositive at baseline.

Germline V gene sequence: CDR1 SGHKS, CDR2 YYEKEE (reference sequence). This CDR3 has 15 residues. Trimming stripped 4 bases from V and 4 bases from J, with 17 bases between. V and J are TRBV5-5 and TRBJ2-5, with D unclear. The source of this sequence is an adult in good health. Sequencing used peripheral blood, obtained on day 0 of AZD1222 vaccination. CDR3 sequence reads: CASSLGLAVGETQYF. The CDR3 bases are TGTGCCAGCAGCCTTGGGTTGGCAGTAGGAGAGACCCAGTACTTC. Full variable domain (outside the CDR3, taken from reference TRBV5-5 and TRBJ2-5): DAGVTQSPTHLIKTRGQQVTLRCSPISGHKSVSWYQQVLGQGPQFIFQYYEKEERGRGNFPDRFSARQFPNYSSELNVNALLLGDSALYLCASSLGLAVGETQYFGPGTRLLVL.